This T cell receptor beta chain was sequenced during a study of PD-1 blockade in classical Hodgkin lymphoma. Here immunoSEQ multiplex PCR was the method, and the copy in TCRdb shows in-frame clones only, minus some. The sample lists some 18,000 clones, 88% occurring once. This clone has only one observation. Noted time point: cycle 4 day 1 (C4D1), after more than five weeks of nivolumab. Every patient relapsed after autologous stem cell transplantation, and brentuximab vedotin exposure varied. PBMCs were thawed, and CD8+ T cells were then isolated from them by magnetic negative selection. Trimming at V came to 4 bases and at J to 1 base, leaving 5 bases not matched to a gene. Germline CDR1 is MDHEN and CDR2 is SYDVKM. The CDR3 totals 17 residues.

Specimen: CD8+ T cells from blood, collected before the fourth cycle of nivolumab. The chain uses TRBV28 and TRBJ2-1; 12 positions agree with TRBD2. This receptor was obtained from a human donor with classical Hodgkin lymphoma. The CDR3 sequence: CASSWLAGGFSYNEQFF. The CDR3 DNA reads TGTGCCAGCAGTTGGCTAGCGGGAGGGTTTTCCTACAATGAGCAGTTCTTC.